This TCR beta chain was recorded in a study of blood T cell repertoires in COVID-19. Background on the study: The United States, Italy and Spain were the sources of the acute and convalescent COVID-19 samples. From T cells, B-cell-depleted T cells, or PBMCs came the material, which was cDNA or gDNA.

Recovered status applied to Cohort 3 donors who had two consecutive negative PCRs. It also applied to those with clearance or with symptom resolution. After removal of 7 bases from V and 2 bases from J, the junction contained 6 bases not matched to a gene. The CDR3 length is 15 residues. Germline-derived CDR1 and CDR2 are SEHNR and FQNEAQ (reference sequence). In the authors' methods: Cell counts per sample came from amplifying reference gene primers. Assay: immunoSEQ multiplex PCR; the TCRdb copy retains only in-frame clones and omits some. The V and J calls and clone size are taken from that table; D and trimming were inferred from the DNA. The sample has about 130,000 clones; 80% to 85% are singletons.

The chain links TRBV7-9 to TRBJ2-2; 8 nucleotides line up with TRBD2. The sequencing input was PBMCs or T cells enriched from blood (not recorded which). The TCR sequence derives from a man aged 25-45 years who had recovered from COVID-19. CDR3 DNA sequence: TGTGCCAGCATGGAGACTAGCGCTAACACCGGGGAGCTGTTTTTT. It yields the protein CASMETSANTGELFF.